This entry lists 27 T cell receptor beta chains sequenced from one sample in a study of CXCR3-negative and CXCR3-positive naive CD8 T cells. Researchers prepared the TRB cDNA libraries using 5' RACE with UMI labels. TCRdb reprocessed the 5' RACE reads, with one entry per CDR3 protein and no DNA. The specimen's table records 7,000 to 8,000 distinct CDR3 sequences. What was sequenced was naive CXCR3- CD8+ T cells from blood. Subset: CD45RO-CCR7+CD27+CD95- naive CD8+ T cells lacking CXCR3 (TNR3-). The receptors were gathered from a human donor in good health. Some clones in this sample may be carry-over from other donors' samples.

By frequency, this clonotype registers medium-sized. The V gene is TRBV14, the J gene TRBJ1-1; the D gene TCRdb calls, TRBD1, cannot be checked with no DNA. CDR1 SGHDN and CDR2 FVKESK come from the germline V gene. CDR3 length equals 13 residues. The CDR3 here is CASSQTPGTEAFF.

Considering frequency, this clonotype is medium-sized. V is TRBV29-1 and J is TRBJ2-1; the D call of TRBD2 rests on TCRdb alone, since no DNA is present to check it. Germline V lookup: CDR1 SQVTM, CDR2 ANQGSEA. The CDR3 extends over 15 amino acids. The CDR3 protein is CSAGGTSGRVGEQFF.

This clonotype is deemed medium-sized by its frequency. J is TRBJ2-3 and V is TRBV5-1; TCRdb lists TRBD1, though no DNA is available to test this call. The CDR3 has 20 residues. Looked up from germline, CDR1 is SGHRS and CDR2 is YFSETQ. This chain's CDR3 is CASSSLKTGAVLQYADTQYF.

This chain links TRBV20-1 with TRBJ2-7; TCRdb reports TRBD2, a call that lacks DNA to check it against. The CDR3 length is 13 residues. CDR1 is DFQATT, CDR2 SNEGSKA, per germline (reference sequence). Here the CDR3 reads CSARDPSGYEQYF.

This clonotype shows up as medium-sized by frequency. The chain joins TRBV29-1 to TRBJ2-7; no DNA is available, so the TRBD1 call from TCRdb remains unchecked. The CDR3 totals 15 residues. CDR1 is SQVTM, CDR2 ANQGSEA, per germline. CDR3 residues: CSVEVGTGPGYEQYF.

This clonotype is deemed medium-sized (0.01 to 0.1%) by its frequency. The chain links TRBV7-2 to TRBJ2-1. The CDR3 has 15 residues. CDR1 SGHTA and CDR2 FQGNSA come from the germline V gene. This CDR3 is CASSLAGVRFDEQFF.

CDR3 loop: CASSTSGTTEVLYEQYF. The chain combines TRBV7-9 with TRBJ2-7; TCRdb reports TRBD1, a call that lacks DNA to check it against. This CDR3 contains 17 residues. CDR1 is SEHNR, CDR2 FQNEAQ, per germline (reference sequence).

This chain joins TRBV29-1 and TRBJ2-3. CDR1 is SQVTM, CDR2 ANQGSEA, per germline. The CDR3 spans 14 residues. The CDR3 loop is CSVLSETSTDTLYF.

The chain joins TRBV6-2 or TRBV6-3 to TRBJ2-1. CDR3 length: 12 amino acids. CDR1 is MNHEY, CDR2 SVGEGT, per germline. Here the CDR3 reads CASADPYNEQFF.

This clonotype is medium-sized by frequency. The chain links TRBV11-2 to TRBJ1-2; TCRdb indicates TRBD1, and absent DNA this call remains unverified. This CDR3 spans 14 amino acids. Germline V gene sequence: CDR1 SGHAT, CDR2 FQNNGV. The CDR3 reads CASSSNRGRDGYTF.

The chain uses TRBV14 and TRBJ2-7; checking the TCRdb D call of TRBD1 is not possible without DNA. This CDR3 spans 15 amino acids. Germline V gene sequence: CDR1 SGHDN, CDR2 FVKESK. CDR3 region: CASSQGFGTGAEQYF.

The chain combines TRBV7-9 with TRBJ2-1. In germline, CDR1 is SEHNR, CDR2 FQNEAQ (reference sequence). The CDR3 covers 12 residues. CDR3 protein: CDSSSTSNEQFF.

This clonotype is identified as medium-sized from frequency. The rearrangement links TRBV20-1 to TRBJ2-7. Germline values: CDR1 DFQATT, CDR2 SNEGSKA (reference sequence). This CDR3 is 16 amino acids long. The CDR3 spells CSARPRAWGSSYEQYF.

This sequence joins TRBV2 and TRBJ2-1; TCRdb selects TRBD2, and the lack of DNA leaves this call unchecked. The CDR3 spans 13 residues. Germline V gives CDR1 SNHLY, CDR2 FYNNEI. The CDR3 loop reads CASTLAGLNEQFF. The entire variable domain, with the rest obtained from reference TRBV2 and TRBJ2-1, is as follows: EPEVTQTPSHQVTQMGQEVILRCVPISNHLYFYWYRQILGQKVEFLVSFYNNEISEKSEIFDDQFSVERPDGSNFTLKIRSTKLEDSAMYFCASTLAGLNEQFFGPGTRLTVL.

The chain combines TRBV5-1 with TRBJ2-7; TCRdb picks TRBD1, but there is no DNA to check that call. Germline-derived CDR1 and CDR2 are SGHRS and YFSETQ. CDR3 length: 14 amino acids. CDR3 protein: CASTTGGKNYEQYF. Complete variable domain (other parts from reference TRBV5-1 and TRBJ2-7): KAGVTQTPRYLIKTRGQQVTLSCSPISGHRSVSWYQQTPGQGLQFLFEYFSETQRNKGNFPGRFSGRQFSNSRSEMNVSTLELGDSALYLCASTTGGKNYEQYFGPGTRLTVT.

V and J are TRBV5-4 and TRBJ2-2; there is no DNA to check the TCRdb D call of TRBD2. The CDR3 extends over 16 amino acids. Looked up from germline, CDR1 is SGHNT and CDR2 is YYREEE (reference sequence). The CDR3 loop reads CASSLATSGGAGELFF.

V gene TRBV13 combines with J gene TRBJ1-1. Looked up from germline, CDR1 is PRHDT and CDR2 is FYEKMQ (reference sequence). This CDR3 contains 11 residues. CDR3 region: CASSSGTEAFF. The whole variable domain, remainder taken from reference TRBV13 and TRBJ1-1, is AAGVIQSPRHLIKEKRETATLKCYPIPRHDTVYWYQQGPGQDPQFLISFYEKMQSDKGSIPDRFSAQQFSDYHSELNMSSLELGDSALYFCASSSGTEAFFGQGTRLTVV.

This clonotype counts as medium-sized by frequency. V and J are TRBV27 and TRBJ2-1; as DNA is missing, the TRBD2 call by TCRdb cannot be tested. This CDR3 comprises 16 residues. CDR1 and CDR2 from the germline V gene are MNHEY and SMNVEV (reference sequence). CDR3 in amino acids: CASSLGSSAAYNEQFF.

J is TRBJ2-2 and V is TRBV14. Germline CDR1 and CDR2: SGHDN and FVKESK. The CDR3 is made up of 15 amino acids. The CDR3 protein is CASSRRVANTGELFF.

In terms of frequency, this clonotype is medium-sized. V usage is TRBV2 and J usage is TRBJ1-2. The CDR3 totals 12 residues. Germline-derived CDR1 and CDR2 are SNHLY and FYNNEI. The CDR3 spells CASSDPVDGYTF.

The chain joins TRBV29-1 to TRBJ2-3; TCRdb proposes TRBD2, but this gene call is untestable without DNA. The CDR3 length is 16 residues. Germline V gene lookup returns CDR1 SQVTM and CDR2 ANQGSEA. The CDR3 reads CSVDPRLALGTDTQYF.

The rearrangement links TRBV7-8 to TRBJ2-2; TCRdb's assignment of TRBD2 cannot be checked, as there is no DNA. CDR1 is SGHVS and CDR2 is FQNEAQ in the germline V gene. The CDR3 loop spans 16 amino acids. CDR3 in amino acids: CASSFSRHMGNGELFF.

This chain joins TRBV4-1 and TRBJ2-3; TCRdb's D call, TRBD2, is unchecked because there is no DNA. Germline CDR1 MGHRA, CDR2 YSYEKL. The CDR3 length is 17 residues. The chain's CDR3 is CASSRLAGRLSTDTQYF.

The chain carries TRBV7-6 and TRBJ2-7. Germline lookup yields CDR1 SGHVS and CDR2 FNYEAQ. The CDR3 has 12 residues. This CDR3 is CASSHEGNEQYF.

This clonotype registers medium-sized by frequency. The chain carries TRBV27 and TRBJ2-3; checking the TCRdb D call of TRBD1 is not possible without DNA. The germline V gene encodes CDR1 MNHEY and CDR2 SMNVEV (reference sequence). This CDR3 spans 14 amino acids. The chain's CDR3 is CASRRDNRPDTQYF.

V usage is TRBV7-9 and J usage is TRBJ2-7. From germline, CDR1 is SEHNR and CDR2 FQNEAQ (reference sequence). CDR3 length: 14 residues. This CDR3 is CASSFSTSSYEQYF.

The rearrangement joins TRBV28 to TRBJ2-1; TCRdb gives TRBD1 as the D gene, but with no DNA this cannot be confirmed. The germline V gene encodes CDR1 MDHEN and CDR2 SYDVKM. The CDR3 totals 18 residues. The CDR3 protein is CASSSPGAARRGYNEQFF.